This T cell receptor (beta chain) was observed in a study of early T cells in non-severe SARS-CoV-2 infection. Study-level information: Alpha and beta chains were unpaired, from unsorted whole-blood bulk RNA. Whole-study results and caveats: A preference for anti-spike CD8 responses marked VDJdb matching, which missed private and CD4 specificities.

Researchers tagged individual cDNA molecules with unique molecular identifiers. TCRdb passed the 5' RACE reads through MiXCR, listing each CDR3 protein once. The sample contains about 58,000 distinct CDR3 sequences, 9.5% to 15% of which appear only once. This clonotype was found a few times. Its antigen is currently unknown. This clonotype was sampled from an adult who was a healthcare worker with PCR-confirmed SARS-CoV-2 infection or an uninfected control (not recorded which). The specimen was whole blood.

The CDR3 DNA follows: TGTGCCAGCAGCTTAGACGCTTCTAGCAATCAGCCCCAGCATTTT. Its translation is CASSLDASSNQPQHF. This sequence joins TRBV7-9 and TRBJ1-5; D is undetermined. The CDR3 is 15 amino acids. Per germline, CDR1 SEHNR and CDR2 FQNEAQ (reference sequence). Trimming pared 1 base from V and 0 bases from J, leaving 7 bases between. The full variable domain, completed using reference TRBV7-9 and TRBJ1-5, is DTGVSQNPRHKITKRGQNVTFRCDPISEHNRLYWYRQTLGQGPEFLTYFQNEAQLEKSRLLSDRFSAERPKGSFSTLEIQRTEQGDSAMYLCASSLDASSNQPQHFGDGTRLSIL.